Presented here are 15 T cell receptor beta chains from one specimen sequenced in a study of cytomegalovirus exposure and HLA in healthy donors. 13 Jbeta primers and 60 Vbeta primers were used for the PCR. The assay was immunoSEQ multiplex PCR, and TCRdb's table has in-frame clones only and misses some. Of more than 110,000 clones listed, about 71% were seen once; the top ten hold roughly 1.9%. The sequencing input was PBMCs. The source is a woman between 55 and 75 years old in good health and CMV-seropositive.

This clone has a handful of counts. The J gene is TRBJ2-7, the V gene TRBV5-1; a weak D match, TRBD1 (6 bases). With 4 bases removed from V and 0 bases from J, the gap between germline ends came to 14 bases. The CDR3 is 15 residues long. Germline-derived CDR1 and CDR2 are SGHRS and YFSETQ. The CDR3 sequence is CASSADGTPSYEQYF. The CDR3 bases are TGCGCCAGCAGCGCGGACGGGACACCCTCCTACGAGCAGTACTTC.

The CDR3 here is CASSGQARNQPQHF. DNA for the CDR3: TGTGCCAGCAGTGGACAGGCAAGAAATCAGCCCCAGCATTTT. J is TRBJ1-5 and V is TRBV2, with D possibly being TRBD1 (6 bases). CDR3 length equals 14 residues. Per germline, CDR1 SNHLY and CDR2 FYNNEI. Trimming left V 4 bases short and J 4 bases short, with 11 bases between.

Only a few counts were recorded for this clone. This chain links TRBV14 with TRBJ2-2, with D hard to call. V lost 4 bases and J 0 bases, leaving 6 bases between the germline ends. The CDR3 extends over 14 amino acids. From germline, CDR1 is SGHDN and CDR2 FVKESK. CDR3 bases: TGTGCCAGCAGCCTCACAGCGAACACCGGGGAGCTGTTTTTT. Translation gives CASSLTANTGELFF.

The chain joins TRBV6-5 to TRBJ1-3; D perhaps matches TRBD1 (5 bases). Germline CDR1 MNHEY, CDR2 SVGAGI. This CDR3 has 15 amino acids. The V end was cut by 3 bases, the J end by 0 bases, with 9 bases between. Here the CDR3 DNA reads TGTGCCAGCAGTTATGGGGCCCTCTCTGGAAACACCATATATTTT. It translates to CASSYGALSGNTIYF.

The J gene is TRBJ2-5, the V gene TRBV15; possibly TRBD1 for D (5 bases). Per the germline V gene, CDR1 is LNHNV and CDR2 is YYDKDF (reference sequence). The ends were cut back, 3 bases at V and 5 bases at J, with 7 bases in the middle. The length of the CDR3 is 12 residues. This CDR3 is CATSRAGETQYF. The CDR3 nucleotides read TGTGCCACCAGCAGGGCAGGGGAGACCCAGTACTTC.

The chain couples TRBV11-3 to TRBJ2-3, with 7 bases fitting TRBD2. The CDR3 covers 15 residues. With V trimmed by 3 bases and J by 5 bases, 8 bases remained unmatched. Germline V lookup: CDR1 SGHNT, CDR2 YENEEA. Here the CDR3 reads CASSLGGDPRDTQYF. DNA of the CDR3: TGTGCCAGCAGCTTGGGGGGGGATCCGCGAGATACGCAGTATTTT.

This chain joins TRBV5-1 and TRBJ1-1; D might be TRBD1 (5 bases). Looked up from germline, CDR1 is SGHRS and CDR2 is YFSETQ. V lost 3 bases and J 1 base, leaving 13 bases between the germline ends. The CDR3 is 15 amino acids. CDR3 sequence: CASSSQTDSNTEAFF. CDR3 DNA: TGCGCCAGCAGCTCCCAGACAGATTCGAACACTGAAGCTTTCTTT. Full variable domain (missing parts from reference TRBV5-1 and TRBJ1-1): KAGVTQTPRYLIKTRGQQVTLSCSPISGHRSVSWYQQTPGQGLQFLFEYFSETQRNKGNFPGRFSGRQFSNSRSEMNVSTLELGDSALYLCASSSQTDSNTEAFFGQGTRLTVV.

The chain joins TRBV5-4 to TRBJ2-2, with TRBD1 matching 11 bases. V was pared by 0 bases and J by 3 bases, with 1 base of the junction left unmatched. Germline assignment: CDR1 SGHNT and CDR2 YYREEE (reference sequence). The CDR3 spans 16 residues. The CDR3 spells CASSLVGQGDTGELFF. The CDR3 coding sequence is TGTGCCAGCAGCTTGGTGGGACAGGGGGACACCGGGGAGCTGTTTTTT. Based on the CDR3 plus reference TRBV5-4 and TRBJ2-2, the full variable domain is ETGVTQSPTHLIKTRGQQVTLRCSSQSGHNTVSWYQQALGQGPQFIFQYYREEENGRGNFPPRFSGLQFPNYSSELNVNALELDDSALYLCASSLVGQGDTGELFFGEGSRLTVL.

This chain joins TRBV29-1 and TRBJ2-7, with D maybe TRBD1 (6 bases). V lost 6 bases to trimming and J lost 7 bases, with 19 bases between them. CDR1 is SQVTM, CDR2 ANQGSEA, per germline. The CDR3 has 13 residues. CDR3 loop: CSVSGTLHGEQYF. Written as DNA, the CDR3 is TGCAGCGTGTCCGGGACACTTCACGGGGAGCAGTACTTC.

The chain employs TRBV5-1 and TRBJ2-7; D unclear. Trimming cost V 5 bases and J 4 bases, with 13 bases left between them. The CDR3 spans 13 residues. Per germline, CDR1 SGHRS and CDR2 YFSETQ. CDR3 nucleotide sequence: TGCGCCAGCAGTTCTAACTCGATTTACGAGCAGTACTTC. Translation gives CASSSNSIYEQYF.

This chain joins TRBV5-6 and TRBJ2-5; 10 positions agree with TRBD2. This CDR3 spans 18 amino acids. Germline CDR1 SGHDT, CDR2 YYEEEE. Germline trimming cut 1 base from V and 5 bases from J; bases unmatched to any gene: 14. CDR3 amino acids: CASSLMRLAGELGETQYF. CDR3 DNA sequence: TGTGCCAGCAGCTTGATGAGGCTAGCGGGAGAGCTGGGGGAGACCCAGTACTTC.

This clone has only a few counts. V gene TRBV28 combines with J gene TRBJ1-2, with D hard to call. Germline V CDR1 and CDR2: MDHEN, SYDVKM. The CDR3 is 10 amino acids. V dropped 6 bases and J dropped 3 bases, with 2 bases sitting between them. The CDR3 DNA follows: TGTGCCAGCAGCTACTATGGCTACACCTTC. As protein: CASSYYGYTF.

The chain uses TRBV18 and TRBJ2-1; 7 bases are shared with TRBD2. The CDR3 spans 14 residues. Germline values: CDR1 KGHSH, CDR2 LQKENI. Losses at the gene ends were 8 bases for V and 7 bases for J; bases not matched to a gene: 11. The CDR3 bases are TGTGCCAGCGGCGCGGGAGCTTTAGGGAATGAGCAGTTCTTC. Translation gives CASGAGALGNEQFF. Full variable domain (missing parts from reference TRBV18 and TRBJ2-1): NAGVMQNPRHLVRRRGQEARLRCSPMKGHSHVYWYRQLPEEGLKFMVYLQKENIIDESGMPKERFSAEFPKEGPSILRIQQVVRGDSAAYFCASGAGALGNEQFFGPGTRLTVL.

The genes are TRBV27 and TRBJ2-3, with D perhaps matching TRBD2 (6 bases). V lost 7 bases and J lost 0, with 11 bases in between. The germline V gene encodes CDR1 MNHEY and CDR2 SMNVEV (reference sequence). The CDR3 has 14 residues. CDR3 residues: CASTLGGSTDTQYF. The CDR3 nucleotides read TGTGCCAGCACCCTTGGGGGGAGCACAGATACGCAGTATTTT.

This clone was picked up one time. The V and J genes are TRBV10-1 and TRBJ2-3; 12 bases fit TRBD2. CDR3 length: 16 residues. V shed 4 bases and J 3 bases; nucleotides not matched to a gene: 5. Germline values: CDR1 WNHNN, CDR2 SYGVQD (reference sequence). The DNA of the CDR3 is TGCGCCAGCAGTGCGACTAGCGGGAGTGGAACAGATACGCAGTATTTT. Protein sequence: CASSATSGSGTDTQYF.